This record concerns one TCR beta chain sequence. Repertoires were generated with immunoSEQ multiplex PCR, while TCRdb's copy carries only in-frame clones and drops some. The sample lists about 210,000 clones, approximately 80% occurring once. This entry comes from a study of blood T cell repertoires in COVID-19. The TCR sequence derives from a woman older than 75 with COVID-19, enrolled during active disease. The sample consisted of peripheral blood.

CDR3 in amino acids: CASSPHGTGIGYEQYF. DNA of the CDR3: TGTGCCAGCAGCCCACACGGGACAGGGATCGGCTACGAGCAGTACTTC. The J gene is TRBJ2-7, the V gene TRBV7-3, with 9 bases that match TRBD1. Germline V CDR1 and CDR2: SGHTA, FQGTGA. V shed 5 bases, J shed 3 bases, and the junction held 11 bases outside the gene matches. This CDR3 is built from 16 residues. Full variable domain (remainder filled in from reference TRBV7-3 and TRBJ2-7): GAGVSQTPSNKVTEKGKYVELRCDPISGHTALYWYRQSLGQGPEFLIYFQGTGAADDSGLPNDRFFAVRPEGSVSTLKIQRTERGDSAVYLCASSPHGTGIGYEQYFGPGTRLTVT.